The source of this T cell receptor (beta chain) is a study of cytomegalovirus exposure and HLA in healthy donors. The study, taken as a whole, reports: Several of the most significant clusters appeared linked to common viral pathogens, based on a later analysis.

Trimming pared 1 base from V and 3 bases from J, leaving 13 bases between. CDR3 length: 15 residues. Germline V gene lookup returns CDR1 SGHTA and CDR2 FQGNSA. For this clone: What it binds is unknown.

Donors likely had unrecorded immune exposures despite being nominally healthy when sampled. The PCR made use of 60 Vbeta and 13 Jbeta primers. Using immunoSEQ multiplex PCR, the repertoire was profiled, and TCRdb retains in-frame clones only, with some absent. The table shows approximately 120,000 clones, with roughly 76% occurring only once. The sample comprised PBMCs. The rearrangement links TRBV7-2 to TRBJ2-7, with D possibly TRBD2 on 6 matching bases. This TCR came from a woman aged 45-59 years in good health and CMV-seronegative. The CDR3 coding sequence is TGTGCCAGCAGCTTAGATACGGGACTGGGCTACGAGCAGTACTTC. It translates to CASSLDTGLGYEQYF.